Listed here are 17 T cell receptor beta chains from one sample, sequenced in a study of shared T cell receptors in the human thymus. Profiled with immunoSEQ multiplex PCR; TCRdb holds only in-frame clones, not every one. The sample lists about 380,000 clones, approximately 95% occurring once. The sequencing sample was made of thymocytes. The receptors shown here come from a human donor.

The chain employs TRBV28 and TRBJ2-7; maybe TRBD1 (5 bases). The germline CDR1 and CDR2 sequences are MDHEN and SYDVKM. The length of the CDR3 is 15 residues. Trimming took off 6 bases at V and 2 bases at J, with 17 bases between the two ends. The CDR3 DNA reads TGTGCCAGCAGGACCTCACAGGACCCACCCTACGAGCAGTACTTC. This encodes CASRTSQDPPYEQYF.

As concerns this clone: The sample contains more than one DNA sequence encoding this CDR3. This chain connects TRBV30 to TRBJ2-5; 8 bases fit TRBD2. The CDR3 runs 14 residues. Germline CDR1 GTSNPN, CDR2 SVGIG (reference sequence). V lost 3 bases, J lost 2 bases, and 5 bases stayed unmatched. CDR3 loop: CAWRGGGGQETQYF. The CDR3, as DNA: TGTGCCTGGAGGGGTGGCGGGGGGCAAGAGACCCAGTACTTC.

The V gene is TRBV6-1, the J gene TRBJ1-5; 9 bases fit TRBD1. This CDR3 is built from 15 residues. V lost 4 bases to trimming and J lost 6 bases; unmatched junction nucleotides: 7. The V gene's germline CDR1 is MNHNS and CDR2 SASEGT. The CDR3 DNA is TGTGCCAGCAGTGCCGGACAGGGGTCCGTTCAGCCCCAGCATTTT. Protein: CASSAGQGSVQPQHF.

V and J are TRBV7-3 and TRBJ1-5, with 7 bases matching TRBD1. Germline loops: CDR1 SGHTA, CDR2 FQGTGA. The junction had 9 bases not matched to a gene; V was cut back by 1 base and J by 9 bases. The length of the CDR3 is 15 residues. The CDR3 loop reads CASSLRQGGNRPQHF. DNA for the CDR3: TGTGCCAGCAGCTTAAGGCAGGGGGGAAACCGGCCCCAGCATTTT.

V and J are TRBV11-3 and TRBJ2-7, with 8 bases lining up with TRBD2. The junction had 15 bases not matched to a gene; V was cut back by 1 base and J by 4 bases. The CDR3 is made up of 18 amino acids. Germline CDR1 SGHNT, CDR2 YENEEA. The CDR3 DNA sequence: TGTGCCAGCAGCTTAGGCCCCCCCCGGGAGGGGGGGTATTACGAGCAGTACTTC. Translated: CASSLGPPREGGYYEQYF. The entire variable domain, with the rest obtained from reference TRBV11-3 and TRBJ2-7, is as follows: EAGVVQSPRYKIIEKKQPVAFWCNPISGHNTLYWYLQNLGQGPELLIRYENEEAVDDSQLPKDRFSAERLKGVDSTLKIQPAELGDSAVYLCASSLGPPREGGYYEQYFGPGTRLTVT.

The chain uses TRBV10-2 and TRBJ2-3; 11 bases match TRBD2. The V gene's germline CDR1 is WSHSY and CDR2 SAAADI. The V and J ends lost 9 bases and 0 bases, in that order; junction bases with no gene match: 5. The CDR3 is made up of 15 amino acids. The CDR3: CASNRTSGSTDTQYF. In nucleotides, the CDR3 is TGCGCCAGTAACCGGACTAGCGGGAGCACAGATACGCAGTATTTT.

The chain uses TRBV28 and TRBJ2-7; 12 bases align to TRBD2. After removal of 4 bases from V and 5 bases from J, the junction contained 12 bases not matched to a gene. The length of the CDR3 is 17 residues. The germline gives CDR1 MDHEN, CDR2 SYDVKM. The CDR3 DNA reads TGTGCCAGCAGTTCCCCCGGGGGGCTAGCGGGAGGGGACGAGCAGTACTTC. Amino acid sequence: CASSSPGGLAGGDEQYF.

The gene calls are TRBV5-1 and TRBJ2-7, with D possibly called TRBD1 or TRBD2 (7 bases each). V shed 3 bases and J shed 0 bases, with 16 bases lying between them. CDR3 length: 16 amino acids. CDR1 and CDR2 (germline): SGHRS, YFSETQ. The DNA for the CDR3 is TGCGCCAGCAGCTGGGGGGGACAGTTGACCTCCTACGAGCAGTACTTC. This encodes CASSWGGQLTSYEQYF.

The chain employs TRBV27 and TRBJ1-4, with TRBD1 matching over 8 bases. Germline CDR1 MNHEY, CDR2 SMNVEV (reference sequence). V shed 5 bases and J 4 bases; nucleotides not matched to a gene: 3. The CDR3 is made up of 14 amino acids. Written as DNA, the CDR3 is TGTGCCAGCAGTATGGGACAGGTTAATGAAAAACTGTTTTTT. It specifies CASSMGQVNEKLFF. Filled out from reference TRBV27 and TRBJ1-4, the complete variable domain reads EAQVTQNPRYLITVTGKKLTVTCSQNMNHEYMSWYRQDPGLGLRQIYYSMNVEVTDKGDVPEGYKVSRKEKRNFPLILESPSPNQTSLYFCASSMGQVNEKLFFGSGTQLSVL.

The rearrangement links TRBV5-1 to TRBJ2-7; 8 bases line up with TRBD1. The CDR3 contains 18 residues. CDR1 SGHRS and CDR2 YFSETQ come from the germline V gene. The V gene end was trimmed by 0 bases and the J gene end by 4 bases; junction bases not matched to a gene: 15. CDR3 region: CASSLATGVEGDFYEQYF. The CDR3 coding sequence is TGCGCCAGCAGCTTGGCGACAGGGGTGGAGGGGGATTTTTACGAGCAGTACTTC.

This clone was counted once. The V call is TRBV29-1, the J call TRBJ1-2; D possibly corresponds to TRBD1 (6 bases). V lost 0 bases, J lost 5 bases, and 16 bases lay in between. The germline V gene encodes CDR1 SQVTM and CDR2 ANQGSEA. The CDR3 sequence is 15 residues long. The CDR3 sequence: CSVEEPGAVGYGYTF. In DNA, the CDR3 is TGCAGCGTTGAAGAACCGGGGGCGGTGGGATATGGCTACACCTTC.

The chain joins TRBV4-2 to TRBJ2-1; 14 nucleotides agree with TRBD2. The CDR3 extends over 20 amino acids. The germline V gene encodes CDR1 LGHNA and CDR2 YNFKEQ. Germline trimming cut 3 bases from V and 0 bases from J; bases unmatched to any gene: 10. Here the CDR3 reads CASSQPGTSGRIVSYNEQFF. CDR3 bases: TGTGCCAGCAGCCAGCCGGGGACTAGCGGGAGAATAGTCTCCTACAATGAGCAGTTCTTC.

The chain employs TRBV7-2 and TRBJ1-2, with D maybe TRBD1 (6 bases). This CDR3 contains 15 residues. The germline V and J ends were trimmed by 2 bases and 7 bases, with 17 bases remaining between them. Germline-derived CDR1 and CDR2 are SGHTA and FQGNSA. CDR3 amino acids: CASSLFGAGDCGYTF. The CDR3 nucleotides read TGTGCCAGCAGCTTATTTGGCGCAGGGGATTGTGGCTACACCTTC.

This chain connects TRBV6-1 to TRBJ2-1, with no clear D. The CDR3 has 12 amino acids. Germline loops: CDR1 MNHNS, CDR2 SASEGT. V dropped 2 bases and J dropped 9 bases, with 8 bases sitting between them. The chain's CDR3 is CASSEWVGEQFF. CDR3 sequence (DNA): TGTGCCAGCAGTGAATGGGTGGGTGAGCAGTTCTTC.

The rearrangement uses TRBV7-2 and TRBJ2-7; perhaps TRBD1 as D (6 bases). The CDR3 is 16 residues long. Looked up from germline, CDR1 is SGHTA and CDR2 is FQGNSA. The germline V and J ends were trimmed by 3 bases and 1 base, with 16 bases remaining between them. CDR3: CASSLGTGTTSYEQYF. CDR3 DNA sequence: TGTGCCAGCAGCTTGGGGACCGGGACAACTTCCTACGAGCAGTACTTC.

The table lists this clone with a count of one. The chain links TRBV10-3 to TRBJ2-7; weak D call: TRBD2 (5 bases). Per germline, CDR1 ENHRY and CDR2 SYGVKD. The CDR3 has 14 amino acids. Trimming removed 10 bases from V and 1 base from J, with 17 bases in between. CDR3 DNA sequence: TGTGCCAGCACGAGACGGGCGGGTTCCTACGAGCAGTACTTC. Protein product: CASTRRAGSYEQYF.

The gene calls are TRBV15 and TRBJ2-3; D gene uncertain. CDR3 size: 14 residues. The germline V gene encodes CDR1 LNHNV and CDR2 YYDKDF (reference sequence). V lost 5 bases to trimming and J lost 0 bases, with 9 bases between them. In nucleotides, the CDR3 is TGTGCCACCAGCCGACTCACTAGCACAGATACGCAGTATTTT. This translates into CATSRLTSTDTQYF.